Each of the 31 T cell receptor beta chains below was sequenced from the same sample in a study of shared clonotypes between healthy human individuals. Measured with immunoSEQ multiplex PCR; TCRdb has only the in-frame clones, and not every one. The sample shows around 2.5 million clones, roughly 93% of them seen only once. The sequenced sample was naive CD4+ T cells from PBMCs. As for subset: CD45RA+ positively selected. All receptors derive from a man aged 18 to 35 in good health. Some clones in this sample may be carry-over from other donors' samples.

The chain uses TRBV5-6 and TRBJ1-2; 7 bases line up with TRBD1. This CDR3 is 14 amino acids long. CDR1 is SGHDT and CDR2 is YYEEEE in the germline V gene. With 4 bases clipped from V and 0 bases from J, the junction kept 3 bases outside the gene matches. CDR3 in amino acids: CASSVGQTNYGYTF. DNA of the CDR3: TGTGCCAGCAGCGTGGGACAGACTAACTATGGCTACACCTTC.

This clone was seen only a few times. Other DNA sequences in the sample encode the same CDR3. V gene TRBV4-2 combines with J gene TRBJ1-2; no clear D. V was clipped by 1 base and J by 4 bases, with 4 bases between them. CDR3 length equals 12 residues. CDR1 is LGHNA, CDR2 YNFKEQ, per germline. CDR3 nucleotide sequence: TGTGCCAGCAGCCAAGCCTCCTATGGCTACACCTTC. Translating gives CASSQASYGYTF.

J is TRBJ1-4 and V is TRBV5-1; 10 nucleotides match TRBD1. This CDR3 contains 19 residues. Germline values: CDR1 SGHRS, CDR2 YFSETQ. V gave up 4 bases and J gave up 2 bases; unmatched junction bases: 14. The CDR3 DNA reads TGCGCCAGCAGCGACCGGGACAGGGGTCCCACTGTTACTAATGAAAAACTGTTTTTT. Residues: CASSDRDRGPTVTNEKLFF.

The chain links TRBV5-1 to TRBJ1-2; D gene ambiguous. Deletions cut 1 base from V and 6 bases from J, with 13 bases between. CDR1 and CDR2 from the germline V gene are SGHRS and YFSETQ. The length of the CDR3 is 14 residues. CDR3 region: CASSLTGVKDGYTF. In DNA form, the CDR3 reads TGCGCCAGCAGCTTGACGGGAGTAAAGGATGGCTACACCTTC.

This chain links TRBV7-3 with TRBJ2-7, with 14 nucleotides matching TRBD2. The CDR3 loop spans 16 amino acids. V lost 6 bases and J lost 4; bases outside the gene matches: 8. Germline CDR1 and CDR2: SGHTA and FQGTGA. CDR3 region: CASSRHGTSGRYEQYF. As DNA, the CDR3 is TGTGCCAGCAGTCGCCACGGGACTAGCGGGAGATACGAGCAGTACTTC.

The chain is built from TRBV6-4 and TRBJ1-5; no reliable D call. CDR3 length: 17 amino acids. V gave up 0 bases and J gave up 2 bases, with 14 bases separating them. Per germline, CDR1 MRHNA and CDR2 SNTAGT. The CDR3 loop reads CASSDSTITARNQPQHF. The CDR3 DNA reads TGTGCCAGCAGTGACTCGACAATTACAGCCCGCAATCAGCCCCAGCATTTT.

In regard to this clone: This sample includes further DNA sequences coding for the same CDR3. V is TRBV9 and J is TRBJ2-1; the D gene is possibly TRBD2 (5 bases). Germline V gene data show CDR1 as SGDLS and CDR2 as YYNGEE. Trimming shortened V by 2 bases and J by 5 bases, and 8 bases separated the two germline ends. CDR3 length: 13 residues. In DNA, the CDR3 is TGTGCCAGCAGCGTCGGACTCCACAATGAGCAGTTCTTC. It is translated as CASSVGLHNEQFF.

The rearrangement uses TRBV7-2 and TRBJ2-1, with no clear D. Between the trimmed V and J ends, which lost 5 bases and 7 bases, there was a span of 12 bases. Germline CDR1 SGHTA, CDR2 FQGNSA. The CDR3 sequence is 13 residues long. CDR3 residues: CASSPPSRNEQFF. CDR3 nucleotide sequence: TGTGCCAGCAGCCCCCCATCGAGGAATGAGCAGTTCTTC.

As for this clone: The sample holds other DNA sequences that translate to the same CDR3. V is TRBV7-2 and J is TRBJ1-3; D not resolved. The V end lost 1 base, the J end lost 0 bases, and 4 bases lay between the germline ends. The CDR3 covers 14 residues. Per germline, CDR1 SGHTA and CDR2 FQGNSA. CDR3 region: CASSLGVSGNTIYF. The CDR3 nucleotides are TGTGCCAGCAGCTTAGGAGTCTCTGGAAACACCATATATTTT.

The chain recombines TRBV9 with TRBJ2-2, with TRBD1 as a possible D gene (6 bases). V lost 7 bases, J lost 2 bases, and 21 bases lay in between. Per germline, CDR1 SGDLS and CDR2 YYNGEE. The CDR3 totals 17 residues. The CDR3 nucleotides read TGTGCCAGCGCAGCAGGGCCTCCAGGGGCTAACACCGGGGAGCTGTTTTTT. It specifies CASAAGPPGANTGELFF.

The chain combines TRBV28 with TRBJ2-7; TRBD2 is a possible D gene (6 bases). V lost 1 base and J lost 4, with 14 bases in between. The germline gives CDR1 MDHEN, CDR2 SYDVKM. This CDR3 has 15 residues. The CDR3 sequence: CASSLSGGLKYEQYF. The CDR3 DNA sequence: TGTGCCAGCAGTTTATCTGGTGGACTAAAATACGAGCAGTACTTC.

V is TRBV5-1 and J is TRBJ2-1; TRBD1 might be the D (6 bases). CDR1 and CDR2 (germline): SGHRS, YFSETQ. V was clipped by 2 bases and J by 2 bases, with 11 bases between them. The CDR3 is 15 amino acids. CDR3 in amino acids: CASSFSNRAYNEQFF. As DNA, the CDR3 is TGCGCCAGCAGCTTTAGTAACAGGGCCTACAATGAGCAGTTCTTC. Supplemented by reference TRBV5-1 and TRBJ2-1, the full variable domain reads KAGVTQTPRYLIKTRGQQVTLSCSPISGHRSVSWYQQTPGQGLQFLFEYFSETQRNKGNFPGRFSGRQFSNSRSEMNVSTLELGDSALYLCASSFSNRAYNEQFFGPGTRLTVL.

This clone was seen only once. The V gene is TRBV2, the J gene TRBJ2-6; no reliable D call. The CDR3 extends over 15 amino acids. Germline CDR1 SNHLY, CDR2 FYNNEI. Trimming shortened V by 1 base and J by 0 bases, and 4 bases separated the two germline ends. CDR3 coding DNA: TGTGCCAGCAGTGAAGGCCTCTCTGGGGCCAACGTCCTGACTTTC. Protein product: CASSEGLSGANVLTF.

This chain connects TRBV5-1 to TRBJ2-7; 8 positions match TRBD2. Germline V gene data show CDR1 as SGHRS and CDR2 as YFSETQ. CDR3 length equals 14 residues. Trimming took 7 bases from V and 7 from J; bases not matched to a gene: 13. Written as DNA, the CDR3 is TGCGCCAGCGCAAAACTAGCGGAAGGGGGGGAGCAGTACTTC. It is translated as CASAKLAEGGEQYF.

This chain links TRBV1 with TRBJ2-5; TRBD2, the D gene given by the table, was not confirmed from the DNA. The J call may be in error: the DNA end matches TRBJ2-7 better. TRBV1 corresponds to a pseudogene. The CDR3 covers 14 residues. The CDR3 DNA reads TGCACCAGCAGCCGTCTAGCGGGGTTATACGAGCAGTACTTC. Translation: CTSSRLAGLYEQYF.

The chain has TRBV27 and TRBJ1-1; no clear D gene. V was shortened by 8 bases and J by 1 base, with 11 bases between the two germline ends. CDR3 size: 13 residues. Germline V gene sequence: CDR1 MNHEY, CDR2 SMNVEV (reference sequence). The CDR3 spells CASATSRNTEAFF. CDR3 bases: TGTGCCAGCGCAACCTCCAGGAACACTGAAGCTTTCTTT.

The CDR3, as DNA: TGTGCCAGTAGTATCACAGGGATCTCCTACGAGCAGTACTTC. Protein product: CASSITGISYEQYF. The chain links TRBV19 to TRBJ2-7, with D perhaps matching TRBD1 (6 bases). V was clipped by 3 bases and J by 0 bases, with 9 bases between them. CDR3 size: 14 residues. Germline V gene data show CDR1 as LNHDA and CDR2 as SQIVND (reference sequence).

In the case of this clone: The sample contains more than one DNA sequence encoding this CDR3. Here the CDR3 reads CASSWGQGAEKLFF. CDR3 coding DNA: TGCGCCAGCAGCTGGGGGCAGGGGGCAGAAAAACTGTTTTTT. The chain combines TRBV5-1 with TRBJ1-4, with TRBD1 matching 8 bases. The CDR3 runs to 14 residues. V shed 3 bases and J 8 bases; nucleotides not matched to a gene: 6. Germline V gene data show CDR1 as SGHRS and CDR2 as YFSETQ.

The chain is built from TRBV6-1 and TRBJ1-2; D gene unclear. V was cut by 7 bases and J by 3 bases, with 12 bases left in between. Germline CDR1 MNHNS, CDR2 SASEGT. The CDR3 loop spans 13 amino acids. The CDR3, as DNA: TGTGCCAGCACCCCATTGTCGCACTATGGCTACACCTTC. As protein: CASTPLSHYGYTF.

The V call is TRBV6-6, the J call TRBJ2-5; TRBD2 aligns across 8 bases. The CDR3 contains 15 residues. Trimming cost V 7 bases and J 4 bases; bases outside gene matches: 11. CDR1 and CDR2 from the germline V gene are MNHNY and SVGAGI (reference sequence). CDR3 in amino acids: CASTNTAAGGETQYF. Here the CDR3 DNA reads TGTGCCAGCACCAACACGGCGGCGGGAGGAGAGACCCAGTACTTC.

On this clone: A read error is likely, as this CDR3 ends without the conserved phenylalanine or tryptophan. No DNA is shown, since the ends of the CDR3 on it are uncertain; the CDR3 is the one TCRdb lists. Other DNA variants within this sample encode the same CDR3. The CDR3 reads CASSYSVGR. The V call is TRBV6-5, the J call TRBJ2-7. The CDR3 extends over 9 residues, inclusive of both ends. Per the germline V gene, CDR1 is MNHEY and CDR2 is SVGAGI.

The rearrangement links TRBV5-1 to TRBJ2-7; no clear D. Germline-derived CDR1 and CDR2 are SGHRS and YFSETQ. The CDR3 loop spans 12 amino acids. V was cut by 4 bases and J by 3 bases, with 8 bases left in between. CDR3: CASSLSNYEQYF. CDR3 DNA sequence: TGCGCCAGCAGCCTATCGAACTACGAGCAGTACTTC. Full variable domain (outside the CDR3, taken from reference TRBV5-1 and TRBJ2-7): KAGVTQTPRYLIKTRGQQVTLSCSPISGHRSVSWYQQTPGQGLQFLFEYFSETQRNKGNFPGRFSGRQFSNSRSEMNVSTLELGDSALYLCASSLSNYEQYFGPGTRLTVT.

This clone has only one observation. The chain couples TRBV19 to TRBJ2-5, with 9 bases that match TRBD1. V shed 5 bases, J shed 7 bases, and the junction held 11 bases outside the gene matches. CDR3 length: 15 residues. Germline V gene lookup returns CDR1 LNHDA and CDR2 SQIVND (reference sequence). The CDR3 DNA reads TGTGCCAGTAGTGCACCGGGACAGGGTGTCGGGACCCAGTACTTC. Protein product: CASSAPGQGVGTQYF.

The gene calls are TRBV28 and TRBJ2-3, with TRBD2 identical over 7 bases. The germline V gene encodes CDR1 MDHEN and CDR2 SYDVKM. The CDR3 extends over 14 amino acids. The ends lost 7 bases at V and 6 bases at J; junction bases unmatched: 10. This chain's CDR3 is CASKNTAGDDTQYF. The CDR3 region has the DNA TGTGCCAGCAAGAATACGGCGGGAGACGATACGCAGTATTTT.

The chain is built from TRBV10-3 and TRBJ1-3, with TRBD1 identical over 7 bases. The CDR3 consists of 15 residues. Losses at the gene ends were 6 bases for V and 0 bases for J; bases not matched to a gene: 5. The germline gives CDR1 ENHRY, CDR2 SYGVKD. CDR3 sequence: CAISGQAPSGNTIYF. The CDR3 region has the DNA TGTGCCATCAGCGGACAGGCCCCCTCTGGAAACACCATATATTTT.

The chain carries TRBV7-9 and TRBJ1-3; D perhaps matches TRBD1 (6 bases). The CDR3 sequence is 15 residues long. Germline V gene lookup returns CDR1 SEHNR and CDR2 FQNEAQ (reference sequence). Trimming shortened V by 5 bases and J by 2 bases, and 13 bases separated the two germline ends. The CDR3 region has the DNA TGTGCCAGCAGCATCAGGGGAGGAACTGGAAACACCATATATTTT. This codes for CASSIRGGTGNTIYF.

V usage is TRBV29-1 and J usage is TRBJ1-1; TRBD1 is a possible D gene (5 bases). The V and J ends lost 0 bases and 4 bases respectively, with 9 bases between them. The germline V gene encodes CDR1 SQVTM and CDR2 ANQGSEA. The CDR3 sequence is 13 residues long. The CDR3 loop reads CSVEDHGGTEAFF. The CDR3 nucleotides read TGCAGCGTTGAAGATCACGGGGGCACTGAAGCTTTCTTT.

This chain links TRBV5-1 with TRBJ1-1; D gene uncertain. The CDR3 is 14 amino acids. Per germline, CDR1 SGHRS and CDR2 YFSETQ. V was clipped by 4 bases and J by 5 bases, with 15 bases between them. CDR3 in amino acids: CASSLLAVPTEAFF. In DNA, the CDR3 is TGCGCCAGCAGCCTCCTCGCCGTGCCTACTGAAGCTTTCTTT.

This clone has a single count. The CDR3 reads CASSPKGLAGGNNEQFF. The DNA for the CDR3 is TGTGCCAGCAGCCCCAAGGGGCTAGCGGGGGGGAACAATGAGCAGTTCTTC. The chain recombines TRBV14 with TRBJ2-1; 12 bases line up with TRBD2. In germline, CDR1 is SGHDN, CDR2 FVKESK. Trimming took 4 bases from V and 5 from J; bases not matched to a gene: 9. The CDR3 is made up of 17 amino acids.

The chain joins TRBV28 to TRBJ2-7; D call uncertain. Germline CDR1 MDHEN, CDR2 SYDVKM. This CDR3 spans 14 amino acids. With 7 bases removed from V and 4 bases from J, the gap between germline ends came to 17 bases. The CDR3, as DNA: TGTGCCAGCACCCCAAGTAGGTTACAATACGAGCAGTACTTC. Its translation: CASTPSRLQYEQYF.

This clone was seen only a few times. The chain couples TRBV5-1 to TRBJ2-1; 7 bases agree with TRBD1. The CDR3 sequence is 14 residues long. The trim removed 4 bases at V and 5 bases at J, leaving 6 bases unmatched. From germline, CDR1 is SGHRS and CDR2 YFSETQ. In DNA, the CDR3 is TGCGCCAGCAGCAGGGACAGTCAAAACAATGAGCAGTTCTTC. The encoded protein is CASSRDSQNNEQFF.